This T cell receptor beta chain was recorded in a study of cytotoxic CD8 clonotypes in ibrutinib-treated CLL. Deletions cut 3 bases from V and 4 bases from J, with 12 bases between. Germline V gene sequence: CDR1 LNHDA, CDR2 SQIVND (reference sequence). The CDR3 is 14 residues long. TCRdb's table, derived via immunoSEQ multiplex PCR, lists solely in-frame clones and lacks some. The sample lists 130,000 or so clones, approximately 83% occurring once. Sample: PBMCs, taken after 24 months of ibrutinib treatment. The chain has TRBV19 and TRBJ1-1, with a weak D call TRBD1 (6 bases). The sequence derives from a human donor with chronic lymphocytic leukemia. The CDR3 loop is CASSISGGPTEAFF. The CDR3 DNA follows: TGTGCCAGTAGTATTTCGGGGGGGCCCACTGAAGCTTTCTTT.